The T cell receptor (beta chain) described here comes from a study of PD-L1 blockade in urothelial cancer (dated by TCRdb to the late 2010s). Background on the whole study: All patients started therapy around 2014 and received atezolizumab 1,200 mg intravenously every 3 weeks. Pretreatment blood TCR-seq was available for about 27 patients, at least one posttreatment blood collection was obtained for approximately 25 patients, and tumor TCR-seq was available for approximately 25 patients. Nine patients reached durable clinical benefit, while 20 to 25 patients did not. TCR sequencing covered pretreatment tumor samples and matched, serially collected peripheral blood taken before and after atezolizumab treatment. Somatic, immune and clinical correlates of response to PD-L1 blockade with atezolizumab in urothelial cancer were the focus of an exploratory multi-omic analysis. In the same patients, whole exome sequencing and RNA sequencing of pretreatment tumors were performed in addition to TCR sequencing. Blood samples were analyzed at 3 weeks after treatment start (second dose) and at 6 weeks after treatment start. Blood samples gave a median of about 130,000 T cells and approximately 80,000 unique TCRs, with a median clonality of roughly 0.081. Durable clinical benefit meant progression-free survival longer than 6 months, and TCR features were also tested against progression-free and overall survival. About nine tenths of the roughly 29 patients were males with bladder-origin urothelial cancer, and about 65% of the roughly 30 reported a prior smoking history. Patients had an ECOG performance status of 0 or 1 and had received between 0 and 3 prior chemotherapy regimens. General study outcomes and caveats: Improved progression-free and overall survival was found to be associated with pretreatment peripheral blood TCR clonality below the median. Patients with durable benefit showed greater expansion of tumor-associated TCR clones in peripheral blood 3 weeks after starting treatment (n of about 20, p = 0.022). Because of the small sample size (n of about 30) and the many exploratory analyses performed, the results are intended to be regarded as hypothesis-generating.

From its cysteine to its phenylalanine, the CDR3 spans 15 amino acids. The only DNA kept is the CDR3, 45 bases in frame from the first base. From the germline V gene (reference sequence), CDR1 is MNHEY and CDR2 is SMNVEV. V is trimmed back by 5 bases and J by 4 bases, and the junction contains 9 bases that no gene match accounts for. Each PCR received spiked-in synthetic TCR analog templates so that absolute template abundance could be estimated from read counts. Using the immunoSEQ assay, TCRbeta CDR3 regions were amplified from genomic DNA with bias-controlled V and J gene primers. Rearranged TCRbeta segments were sequenced at approximately 20X coverage. On the authors' methods: Sequencing errors were corrected by clustering, and CDR3s were annotated against IMGT so that V, D and J genes could be assigned. Out-of-frame and stop-codon sequences were excluded, and only productive TCRbeta rearrangements were used in downstream analyses. Clonality was computed as one minus Shannon entropy normalized by the log of the number of unique productive sequences. Fisher's exact test with Benjamini-Hochberg correction, using a cutoff of adjusted p below 0.01, was how clones that differed between time points or between blood and tumor were identified. This immuneACCESS table, as held by TCRdb, lists in-frame sequences with V and J called but not all clones. Of the missing ones, under half trace to an unresolved V gene in checked studies; the others have no known cause. That table supplies the V and J calls and clone size; D and trimming were determined from the DNA. The sample table shows about 25,000 clones, and 80% to 85% are seen once. 9.6% of the sample rests with the top ten.

Notes on this clone: Its binding antigen is unknown. No much larger clonotype is one base removed from it; base qualities were not supplied.

A cohort of around 28 patients with locally advanced or metastatic urothelial carcinoma, treated at Memorial Sloan Kettering on a trial protocol, was included. Peripheral blood mononuclear cells were collected pretreatment and during treatment, at between 1 and 8 total time points per patient. The Qiagen DNeasy Blood extraction kit was used to purify genomic DNA from total PBMCs and tumor samples. Collected pretreatment and during treatment, PBMCs were isolated and stored as previously described. The sample was PBMCs, taken around atezolizumab (anti-PD-L1) treatment. The rearrangement combines TRBV27 with TRBJ2-7; a stretch of 9 junction bases matches TRBD1. The receptor was isolated from a man aged 65 to 85 with urothelial cancer. The DNA is as follows: TGTGCCAGCAGTAAAATCGACAGGGGGGGGTACGAGCAGTACTTC. It translates as CASSKIDRGGYEQYF.